This TCR beta chain was captured by sequencing in a study of shared clonotypes between healthy human individuals. This clone came up many times. Its antigen remains unidentified. Germline CDR1 MDHEN, CDR2 SYDVKM. CDR3 length: 13 residues. The germline V and J ends were trimmed by 6 bases and 5 bases, with 11 bases remaining between them. Method: immunoSEQ multiplex PCR; TCRdb's copy keeps in-frame clones and lacks some. The data show over a million clones, with approximately 78% seen just once and roughly 0.62% held by the top ten. Notes on the study in general: Rarefaction showed sorted-subset sequencing was incomplete despite large depth.

The sequence was collected from a man aged 18 to 35 in good health. Some clones in this sample may be carry-over from other donors' samples. Sequenced material: memory CD4+ T cells from PBMCs. Subset indicated: CD45RA-negative fraction. The chain joins TRBV28 to TRBJ1-5; D gene uncertain. This CDR3 is CASSQSFDQPQHF. As DNA, the CDR3 is TGTGCCAGCAGCCAAAGCTTCGATCAGCCCCAGCATTTT.